Following are 2 T cell receptor beta chains from one sample sequenced in a study of CD8 T cells in Susac syndrome. The authors reverse transcribed about 0.5 to 1 ug RNA with random hexamers. TCRdb reanalysed the immunoSEQ multiplex PCR reads using MiXCR and keeps one entry per CDR3 protein. The repertoire holds about 150,000 distinct CDR3 sequences, with about 94% as singletons. The sequenced sample was CD8+ T cells from PBMCs. Every receptor here comes from a human donor with multiple sclerosis.

The rearrangement joins TRBV15 to TRBJ1-5, with 8 bases aligning to TRBD1. The CDR3 covers 14 residues. Germline-derived CDR1 and CDR2 are LNHNV and YYDKDF (reference sequence). The trim removed 8 bases at V and 3 bases at J, leaving 6 bases unmatched. This CDR3 is CATGDRGLNQPQHF. CDR3 coding DNA: TGTGCCACCGGAGACAGGGGTCTCAATCAGCCCCAGCATTTT.

The chain joins TRBV15 to TRBJ1-1; a weak D match, TRBD1 (6 bases). The V and J ends lost 8 bases and 1 base respectively, with 11 bases between them. This CDR3 has 13 amino acids. CDR1 and CDR2 (germline): LNHNV, YYDKDF (reference sequence). The chain's CDR3 is CATARTANTEAFF. The CDR3 DNA sequence: TGTGCCACCGCACGGACAGCGAACACTGAAGCTTTCTTT.